The T cell receptor (beta chain) described here comes from a study of shared clonotypes between healthy human individuals. Only in-frame clones appear in the TCRdb table, and some are missing; sequencing was by immunoSEQ multiplex PCR. Of approximately 2.1 million clones detected, over 85% appear once; the ten largest clones hold about 0.37%. Sequencing was done on a sample of naive CD4+ T cells from PBMCs. Subset specified: CD45RA+ positively selected. The receptor's source is a man younger than 30 in good health. Some clones in this sample may be carry-over from other donors' samples.

CDR3 region: CASSEGQGSSYEQYF. CDR3 nucleotides: TGTGCCAGCAGCGAGGGACAGGGGAGCTCCTACGAGCAGTACTTC. The gene calls are TRBV9 and TRBJ2-7; 10 nucleotides match TRBD1. The CDR3 is 15 residues long. Germline V gene sequence: CDR1 SGDLS, CDR2 YYNGEE. After removal of 3 bases from V and 0 bases from J, the junction contained 3 bases not matched to a gene. The full variable domain, with the rest looked up from reference TRBV9 and TRBJ2-7, is DSGVTQTPKHLITATGQRVTLRCSPRSGDLSVYWYQQSLDQGLQFLIQYYNGEERAKGNILERFSAQQFPDLHSELNLSSLELGDSALYFCASSEGQGSSYEQYFGPGTRLTVT.